The clone carrying this T cell receptor (beta chain) has only a few counts. Germline loops: CDR1 MNHEY, CDR2 SMNVEV (reference sequence). CDR3 size: 15 residues. Trimming removed 6 bases at V and 0 bases at J, with 15 bases between. TCRdb recomputed calls from the RACE reads with MiXCR, one row per CDR3 protein. Here the sample spans 360,000 or so distinct CDR3 sequences, about 6.3% being singletons. The entry originates in a study of human T cells and chemical hapten exposure. As for time point: patch test 2, 6 weeks after DPC sensitization. Regarding treatment: therapeutic diphenylcyclopropenone sensitization with weekly scalp DPC.

The sample was whole blood, taken in connection with sensitization to the hapten diphenylcyclopropenone (DPC). The sequence was collected from a young woman with alopecia areata. Some clones in this sample may be carry-over from other donors' samples. The chain recombines TRBV27 with TRBJ2-7, with unresolved D. CDR3 sequence reads: CASRLKGGFSYEQYF. CDR3 in DNA: TGTGCCAGCAGACTCAAGGGTGGTTTCTCCTACGAGCAGTACTTC.